Listed here are 8 T cell receptor beta chains from one sample, sequenced in a study of persistence of HIV-infected CD4 T cells (dated by TCRdb to about 2020). Their antigens remain unidentified. The immunoSEQ hsTCRB assay version 4 in survey mode was used to sequence TCRbeta repertoires from genomic DNA. What TCRdb holds here is the immuneACCESS table cut down to in-frame rearrangements. Part of the clones is not present; checked against another copy, under half of the missing clones reflect an unresolved V gene, and the others are unexplained. The sample records 37,000 or so clones, 80% of which are singletons. Roughly 1.7% of the sample belongs to the ten largest clones. The sample's treatment or condition, from its label and the paper: suppressive antiretroviral therapy. Cells were stimulated with lysates of CMV-infected fibroblasts at about 9.6 ug/mL. Memory populations depleted of antigen-responding cells were obtained by sorting nonresponding CD40L-negative CD69-negative CD45RO-high memory CD4+ T cells.

The sequencing used CD4+ T cells sorted from PBMCs after roughly 18-hour stimulation, collected from a patient who received antiretroviral therapy. This specimen's cell subset or site label, per the study, means: CD40L-CD69- CD45RO-high memory CD4 T cells not responding to CMV lysate. The receptors were gathered from an adult man with HIV who was CMV-seropositive.

This clone was detected only once. The gene calls are TRBV7-9 and TRBJ2-3; 11 positions match TRBD2. Germline V lookup: CDR1 SEHNR, CDR2 FQNEAQ (reference sequence). Losses at the gene ends were 5 bases for V and 1 base for J; bases not matched to a gene: 5. The CDR3 sequence is 16 residues long. CDR3 sequence (DNA): TGTGCCAGCAGCGTTAGCGGGGGGGTCGGCACAGATACGCAGTATTTT. Translated, it gives CASSVSGGVGTDTQYF.

V gene TRBV24-1 combines with J gene TRBJ1-2; 7 bases match TRBD1. The V segment lost 5 bases and the J segment 7 bases; nucleotides outside the gene matches: 3. The CDR3 is made up of 12 amino acids. CDR1 is KGHDR, CDR2 SFDVKD, per germline. In DNA, the CDR3 is TGTGCCACCAGTGGCGCAGGGGGTGGCTACACCTTC. This codes for CATSGAGGGYTF.

The V and J genes are TRBV28 and TRBJ1-1; D remains unclear. This CDR3 has 13 residues. CDR1 and CDR2 from the germline V gene are MDHEN and SYDVKM. V was clipped by 5 bases and J by 5 bases, with 12 bases between them. Here the CDR3 reads CASSPSGRTEAFF. CDR3 sequence (DNA): TGTGCCAGCAGTCCATCCGGACGAACTGAAGCTTTCTTT.

The V and J genes are TRBV7-9 and TRBJ2-3; D is undetermined. The CDR3 has 13 residues. Germline CDR1 SEHNR, CDR2 FQNEAQ (reference sequence). V lost 3 bases, J lost 0 bases, and 4 bases lay in between. The CDR3 sequence is CASSLASTDTQYF. As DNA, the CDR3 is TGTGCCAGCAGCTTGGCTAGCACAGATACGCAGTATTTT.

The chain combines TRBV29-1 with TRBJ1-5; D gene ambiguous. V was trimmed by 5 bases and J by 4 bases, leaving 9 bases between them. The CDR3 runs 12 residues. The V gene's germline CDR1 is SQVTM and CDR2 ANQGSEA. CDR3: CSVQSRNQPQHF. In nucleotides, the CDR3 is TGCAGCGTTCAATCCCGAAATCAGCCCCAGCATTTT.

The sample holds one count of this clone. The chain carries TRBV5-5 and TRBJ2-2; tentative D call: TRBD2 (6 bases). This CDR3 is built from 16 residues. CDR1 is SGHKS, CDR2 YYEKEE, per germline (reference sequence). The V end was cut by 1 base, the J end by 5 bases, with 15 bases between. Here the CDR3 reads CASSLLEGRRTGELFF. The CDR3 DNA is TGTGCCAGCAGCTTGCTGGAGGGAAGGAGAACCGGGGAGCTGTTTTTT. The whole variable domain, remainder taken from reference TRBV5-5 and TRBJ2-2, is DAGVTQSPTHLIKTRGQQVTLRCSPISGHKSVSWYQQVLGQGPQFIFQYYEKEERGRGNFPDRFSARQFPNYSSELNVNALLLGDSALYLCASSLLEGRRTGELFFGEGSRLTVL.

V gene TRBV4-2 combines with J gene TRBJ2-2, with 12 positions matching TRBD2. This CDR3 is built from 17 residues. The germline V gene encodes CDR1 LGHNA and CDR2 YNFKEQ. The trim removed 1 base at V and 4 bases at J, leaving 4 bases unmatched. CDR3 nucleotide sequence: TGTGCCAGCAGCCAAGGGACTAGCGGGGCCTCCACCGGGGAGCTGTTTTTT. Translation: CASSQGTSGASTGELFF.

The chain employs TRBV7-8 and TRBJ1-5; weak D call: TRBD1 (5 bases). Germline V gene sequence: CDR1 SGHVS, CDR2 FQNEAQ. The CDR3 runs to 15 residues. V gave up 1 base and J gave up 7 bases, with 14 bases separating them. CDR3 in DNA: TGTGCCAGCAGCTTAGTCCCAGGGAACGGGCAGCCCCAGCATTTT. As protein: CASSLVPGNGQPQHF.